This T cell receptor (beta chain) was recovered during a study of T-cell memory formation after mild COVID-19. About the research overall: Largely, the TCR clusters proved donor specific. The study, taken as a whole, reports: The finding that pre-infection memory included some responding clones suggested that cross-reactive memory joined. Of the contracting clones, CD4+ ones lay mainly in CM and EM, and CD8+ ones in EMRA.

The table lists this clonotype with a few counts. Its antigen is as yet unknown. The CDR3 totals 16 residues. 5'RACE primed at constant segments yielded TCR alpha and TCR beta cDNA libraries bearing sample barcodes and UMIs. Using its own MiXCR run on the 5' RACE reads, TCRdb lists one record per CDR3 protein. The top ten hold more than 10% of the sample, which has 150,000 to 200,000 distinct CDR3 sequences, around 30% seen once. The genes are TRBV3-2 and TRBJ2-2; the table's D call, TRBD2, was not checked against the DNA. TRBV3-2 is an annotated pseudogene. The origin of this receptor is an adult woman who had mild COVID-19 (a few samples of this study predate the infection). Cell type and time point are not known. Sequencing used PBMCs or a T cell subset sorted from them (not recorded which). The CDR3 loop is CASSHRLAGDTGELFF. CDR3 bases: TGTGCCAGCAGTCATCGACTAGCGGGAGATACCGGGGAGCTGTTTTTT.